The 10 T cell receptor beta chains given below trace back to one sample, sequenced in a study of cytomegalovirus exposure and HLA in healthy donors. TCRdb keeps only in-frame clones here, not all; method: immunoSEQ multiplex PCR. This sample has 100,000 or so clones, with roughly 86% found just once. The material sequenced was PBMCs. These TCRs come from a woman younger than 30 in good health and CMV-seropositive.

For the CDR3, the DNA is TGTGCCAGCAGAGGACAGGACCGCTACGAGCAGTACTTC. This translates into CASRGQDRYEQYF. The genes are TRBV2 and TRBJ2-7; 7 bases agree with TRBD1. The trim removed 6 bases at V and 3 bases at J, leaving 5 bases unmatched. The germline V gene has CDR1 SNHLY and CDR2 FYNNEI. CDR3 length equals 13 residues.

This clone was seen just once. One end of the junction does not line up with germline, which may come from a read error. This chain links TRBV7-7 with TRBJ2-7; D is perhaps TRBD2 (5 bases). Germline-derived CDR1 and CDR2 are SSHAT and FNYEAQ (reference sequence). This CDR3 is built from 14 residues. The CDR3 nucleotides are TGTGCTAGCAGTCCCCCCGGGGTTTCCTACGAGCAGTACTTC. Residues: CASSPPGVSYEQYF.

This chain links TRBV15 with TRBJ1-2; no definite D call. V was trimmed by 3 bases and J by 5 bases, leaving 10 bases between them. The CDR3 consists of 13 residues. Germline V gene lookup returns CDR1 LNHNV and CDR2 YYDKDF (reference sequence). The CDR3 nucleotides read TGTGCCACCAGCAGCAGGCTACGGTATGGCTACACCTTC. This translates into CATSSRLRYGYTF.

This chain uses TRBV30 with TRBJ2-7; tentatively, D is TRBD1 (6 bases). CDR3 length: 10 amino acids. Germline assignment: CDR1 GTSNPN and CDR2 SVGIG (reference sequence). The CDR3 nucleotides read TGTGCTCTGGGGGCGGTCGAGCAGTACTTC. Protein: CALGAVEQYF. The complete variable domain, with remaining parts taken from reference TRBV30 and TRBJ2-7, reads SQTIHQWPATLVQPVGSPLSLECTVEGTSNPNLYWYRQAAGRGLQLLFYSVGIGQISSEVPQNLSASRPQDRQFILSSKKLLLSDSGFYLCALGAVEQYFGPGTRLTVT.

This CDR3 is CASSIGNTIYF. In nucleotides, the CDR3 is TGTGCCAGCAGCATAGGAAACACCATATATTTT. The genes are TRBV5-4 and TRBJ1-3; no clear D. CDR3 length: 11 amino acids. Germline V gene sequence: CDR1 SGHNT, CDR2 YYREEE (reference sequence). V lost 4 bases and J 4 bases, leaving 3 bases between the germline ends.

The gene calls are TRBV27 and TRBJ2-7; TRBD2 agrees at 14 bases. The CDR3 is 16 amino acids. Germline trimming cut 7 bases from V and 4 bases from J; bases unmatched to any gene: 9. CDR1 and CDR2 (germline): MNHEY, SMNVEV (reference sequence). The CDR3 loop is CASKGLAGVSLYEQYF. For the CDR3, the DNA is TGTGCCAGCAAGGGACTAGCGGGAGTCTCACTTTACGAGCAGTACTTC.

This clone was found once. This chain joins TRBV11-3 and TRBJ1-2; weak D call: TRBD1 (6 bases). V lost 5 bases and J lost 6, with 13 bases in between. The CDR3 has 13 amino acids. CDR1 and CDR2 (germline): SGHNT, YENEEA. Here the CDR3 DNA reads TGTGCCAGCAGCCAGGGGACATCCGATGGCTACACCTTC. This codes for CASSQGTSDGYTF.

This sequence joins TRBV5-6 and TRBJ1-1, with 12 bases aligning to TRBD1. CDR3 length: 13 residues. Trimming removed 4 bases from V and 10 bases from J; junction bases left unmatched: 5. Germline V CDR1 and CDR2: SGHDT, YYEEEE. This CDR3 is CASSRPGQGAAFF. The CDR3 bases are TGTGCCAGCAGCCGGCCGGGACAGGGGGCAGCTTTCTTT.

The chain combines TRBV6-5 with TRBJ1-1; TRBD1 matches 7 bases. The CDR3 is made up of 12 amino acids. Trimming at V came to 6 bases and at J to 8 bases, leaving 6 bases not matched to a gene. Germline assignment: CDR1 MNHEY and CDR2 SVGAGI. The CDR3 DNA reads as TGTGCCAGCAGCCCGACAGGGTCAGAAGCTTTCTTT. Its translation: CASSPTGSEAFF.

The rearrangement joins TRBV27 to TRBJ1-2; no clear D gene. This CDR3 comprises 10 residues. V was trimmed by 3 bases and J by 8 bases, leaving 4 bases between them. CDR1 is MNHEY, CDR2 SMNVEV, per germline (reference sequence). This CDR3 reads CASSFRGYTF. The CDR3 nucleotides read TGTGCCAGCAGTTTTCGGGGCTACACCTTC.